This T cell receptor (beta chain) was identified during a study of read filtering for tumor transcriptome and immune sequencing. Study summary: Mean patient age was approximately 66 years, range roughly 40 to 80; 17 to 20 male, 12 to 15 female. Revised staging placed fewer than ten patients in R-ISS I, 15 to 20 in II, more than 5 in III.

This library used approximately 0.4 ug RNA and molecular barcoded adaptors spanning alpha/delta and beta/gamma chains. TCRdb used MiXCR to reprocess the reads, holding one entry per CDR3 protein. The sample yields some 62,000 distinct CDR3 sequences, around 14% seen once. Many counts were recorded for this clonotype. Sequenced: a population of CD138-negative cells sorted from bone marrow. The TCR was taken from a donor over 35 with multiple myeloma.

In nucleotides, the CDR3 is TGCGCCAGCAGCTTGGCTCGGGAGAATTCACCCCTCCACTTT. This gives the protein CASSLARENSPLHF. This chain uses TRBV5-1 with TRBJ1-6; unclear D gene. CDR1 is SGHRS and CDR2 is YFSETQ in the germline V gene. This CDR3 spans 14 amino acids. V was shortened by 0 bases and J by 7 bases, with 8 bases between the two germline ends.